A selection of T cell receptor beta chains follows, all from one sample in a study of control samples from healthy donors and cancer patients. Produced via immunoSEQ multiplex PCR; TCRdb's table is partial and in-frame only. Of some 120,000 clones in the sample, more than 85% were seen once. What was sequenced was blood. The receptors originated from a woman aged 18-29 years in good health. The CDR3 runs from the conserved cysteine through the conserved F or W. The D gene is left open where the match is weak. Expanded clones get a size class; other rows say once, few or many, or leave the size out.

j_gene	v_gene	len	d_gene	abundance	CDR3nt	CDR3aa
TRBJ1-2	TRBV6-5	14	NA	NA	TGTGCCAGCAGGCCGAACAGGGATATCTATGGCTACACCTTC	CASRPNRDIYGYTF
TRBJ2-3	TRBV19	15	TRBD2	NA	TGTGCCAGTAATGGAGCGGGGCGTCTCCAGGATACGCAGTATTTT	CASNGAGRLQDTQYF
TRBJ1-2	TRBV7-9	16	TRBD1	NA	TGTGCCAGCAGCTCATCCGGGACAGGGGGCTCAGGTGGCTACACCTTC	CASSSSGTGGSGGYTF
TRBJ2-1	TRBV24-1	14	NA	once	TGTGCCACCAGTGATTCCCAGACTTGGGATGAGCAGTTCTTC	CATSDSQTWDEQFF
TRBJ2-7	TRBV9	14	NA	NA	TGTGCCAGCAGCGCAAGAGTTGGGGACTACGAGCAGTACTTC	CASSARVGDYEQYF
TRBJ1-2	TRBV7-2	15	TRBD1	NA	TGTGCCAGCAGCCCGCGGGGGACAGGGCCTAATGGCTACACCTTC	CASSPRGTGPNGYTF
TRBJ2-3	TRBV5-1	19	TRBD1	NA	TGCGCCAGCAATCAATTTTCCTGGGACAGGGGGCAAGTCACAGATACGCAGTATTTT	CASNQFSWDRGQVTDTQYF
TRBJ1-2	TRBV2	14	TRBD1	NA	TGTGCCAGCAGGGCTGCGGACAGGGGGAATGGCTACACCTTC	CASRAADRGNGYTF
TRBJ1-2	TRBV12-3/TRBV12-4	13	NA	once	TGTGCCAGCAGTCTCGGGGTTGACTATGGCTACACCTTC	CASSLGVDYGYTF
TRBJ2-7	TRBV7-2	14	NA	NA	TGTGCCAGCAGCCCGGGACTTCACTCCTACGAGCAGTACTTC	CASSPGLHSYEQYF
TRBJ2-7	TRBV24-1	13	NA	NA	TGTGCCACCAGTGAAGGCAGCTCCTACGAGCAGTACTTC	CATSEGSSYEQYF
TRBJ1-1	TRBV30	13	NA	NA	TGTGCCTGGAGTGTGTGGGGGAACACTGAAGCTTTCTTT	CAWSVWGNTEAFF
TRBJ1-4	TRBV3-1/TRBV3-2	18	NA	NA	TGTGCCAGCAGCCAAGAATTGGGCCCCCAGGGGTCCTATGAAAAACTGTTTTTT	CASSQELGPQGSYEKLFF
TRBJ1-2	TRBV28	12	NA	once	TGTGCCAGCAGTTCAGGGTCCTATGGCTACACCTTC	CASSSGSYGYTF
TRBJ2-1	TRBV28	16	TRBD1	NA	TGTGCCAGCTTCTACAGGGGACAAGGTTCCTACAATGAGCAGTTCTTC	CASFYRGQGSYNEQFF
TRBJ2-7	TRBV5-1	15	TRBD1	NA	TGCGCCAGCAGCTATGACAGGGGAAGTACCTACGAGCAGTACTTC	CASSYDRGSTYEQYF
TRBJ1-1	TRBV6-4	13	NA	few	TGTGCCAGCAGTGACGAGGGTGGAACTGAAGCTTTCTTT	CASSDEGGTEAFF
TRBJ2-3	TRBV7-2	15	NA	NA	TGTGCCAGCAGCTTAGCGATGGCTAGCCCAGATACGCAGTATTTT	CASSLAMASPDTQYF
TRBJ2-3	TRBV18	13	TRBD1	NA	TGTGCCAGCTCTCCCAGCAGGGGGGATACGCAGTATTTT	CASSPSRGDTQYF
TRBJ1-3	TRBV21-1	18	NA	NA	TGTGCCAGCAGCAAAGGACGACAGCTATGGACCTCTGGAAACACCATATATTTT	CASSKGRQLWTSGNTIYF
TRBJ2-5	TRBV7-2	14	NA	NA	TGTGCCAGCAGCCCCGACGGACCTACCGAGACCCAGTACTTC	CASSPDGPTETQYF
TRBJ2-7	TRBV6-2/TRBV6-3	14	NA	NA	TGTGCCAGCAGTCTACACAGTTCTGCCTACGAGCAGTACTTC	CASSLHSSAYEQYF
TRBJ2-2	TRBV20-1	15	TRBD1	NA	TGCAGTGCTAGTAGACAGGGGGTAGGCACCGGGGAGCTGTTTTTT	CSASRQGVGTGELFF
TRBJ2-5	TRBV5-4	14	TRBD2	NA	TGTGCCAGCAGCCCGGGGGGGCGACAAGAGACCCAGTACTTC	CASSPGGRQETQYF
TRBJ2-1	TRBV9	13	NA	NA	TGTGCCAGCAGCGTAGAGGGACTCACTGAGCAGTTCTTC	CASSVEGLTEQFF
TRBJ2-1	TRBV5-1	15	NA	NA	TGCGCCAGCAGCTTGGCCAGGGCGCGGGCGGGGGAGCAGTTCTTC	CASSLARARAGEQFF
TRBJ2-2	TRBV6-2/TRBV6-3	17	TRBD1	once	TGTGCCAGCAGTACCAGTGGGGACAGGGGGCACACCGGGGAGCTGTTTTTT	CASSTSGDRGHTGELFF
TRBJ2-3	TRBV7-9	14	NA	NA	TGTGCCAGCAGCCCGGACTTGTCCACAGATACGCAGTATTTT	CASSPDLSTDTQYF
TRBJ1-5	TRBV19	13	NA	NA	TGTGCCAGTAGTACGGACAGCGTCCAGCCCCAGCATTTT	CASSTDSVQPQHF
TRBJ1-1	TRBV27	15	NA	medium-sized	TGTGCCAGCAACCCCGCCGGGGAGGGAGACACTGAAGCTTTCTTT	CASNPAGEGDTEAFF
TRBJ2-3	TRBV24-1	14	TRBD2	NA	TGTGCCACCAATAGCGGGGGGGGCACAGATACGCAGTATTTT	CATNSGGGTDTQYF
TRBJ2-3	TRBV5-1	16	NA	NA	TGCGCCAGCAAGATAGGGGGGCCACTAGGCACAGATACGCAGTATTTT	CASKIGGPLGTDTQYF
TRBJ1-1	TRBV19	14	NA	NA	TGTGCCAGTAGCGGGGGAAGGGCCAACACTGAAGCTTTCTTT	CASSGGRANTEAFF
TRBJ2-5	TRBV6-5	14	TRBD1	NA	TGTGCCAGCAGTAGCCTGACAGGGGAAGAGACCCAGTACTTC	CASSSLTGEETQYF
TRBJ2-2	TRBV7-2	14	NA	NA	TGTGCCAGCAGCTTTGATTGGGGCGGCGGGGAGCTGTTTTTT	CASSFDWGGGELFF
TRBJ2-7	TRBV7-2	15	TRBD2	NA	TGTGCCAGCAGCTTTTACGGGGGGGCCAACTACGAGCAGTACTTC	CASSFYGGANYEQYF
TRBJ1-1	TRBV20-1	11	NA	NA	TGCAGTGCTGCAGGGTCTAACGAAGCTTTCTTT	CSAAGSNEAFF
TRBJ2-2	TRBV3-1/TRBV3-2	11	NA	NA	TGTGCCACTTCGTTGGGCGGGGAGCTGTTTTTT	CATSLGGELFF
TRBJ2-1	TRBV19	11	NA	NA	TGTGCCAGTAGTATCGGCAATGAGCAGTTCTTC	CASSIGNEQFF
TRBJ2-3	TRBV5-4	14	NA	NA	TGTGCCAGCAGCTGGATGGGTCGCACAGATACGCAGTATTTT	CASSWMGRTDTQYF
TRBJ2-5	TRBV7-8	17	TRBD2	NA	TGTGCCAGCAGCCTACCTCTAGCGGGGGGGCCAGGGGAGACCCAGTACTTC	CASSLPLAGGPGETQYF
TRBJ2-2	TRBV7-3	16	TRBD1	NA	TGTGCCAGCAGCTACAAACCAGGGGGCAGCGCCGGGGAGCTGTTTTTT	CASSYKPGGSAGELFF
TRBJ1-1	TRBV27	14	TRBD1	once	TGTGCCAGCAGTATGGACAGGAGGAACACTGAAGCTTTCTTT	CASSMDRRNTEAFF
TRBJ2-6	TRBV5-1	16	NA	NA	TGCGCCAGCAGGCTGTACGGCAGCTCTGGGGCCAACGTCCTGACTTTC	CASRLYGSSGANVLTF
TRBJ1-1	TRBV30	13	NA	few	TGTGCCTGGAGCGCAACGGGGAACACTGAAGCTTTCTTT	CAWSATGNTEAFF
TRBJ2-1	TRBV15	15	NA	few	TGTGCCACCAGCAGAGATCAAAGCTCCTACAATGAGCAGTTCTTC	CATSRDQSSYNEQFF
TRBJ1-1	TRBV19	14	NA	NA	TGTGCCAGTAGTATGAGAACAGGGATCACTGAAGCTTTCTTT	CASSMRTGITEAFF
TRBJ1-5	TRBV24-1	14	NA	NA	TGTGCCACCAGTCCTACAGGGTTAAATCAGCCCCAGCATTTT	CATSPTGLNQPQHF
TRBJ1-1	TRBV28	15	NA	NA	TGTGCCAGCAGTTCCCCTGCAGAAGGGAACACTGAAGCTTTCTTT	CASSSPAEGNTEAFF
TRBJ2-7	TRBV19	14	TRBD2	NA	TGTGCCAGTAGTTCGGGACTACCGACGGGCGAGCAGTACTTC	CASSSGLPTGEQYF